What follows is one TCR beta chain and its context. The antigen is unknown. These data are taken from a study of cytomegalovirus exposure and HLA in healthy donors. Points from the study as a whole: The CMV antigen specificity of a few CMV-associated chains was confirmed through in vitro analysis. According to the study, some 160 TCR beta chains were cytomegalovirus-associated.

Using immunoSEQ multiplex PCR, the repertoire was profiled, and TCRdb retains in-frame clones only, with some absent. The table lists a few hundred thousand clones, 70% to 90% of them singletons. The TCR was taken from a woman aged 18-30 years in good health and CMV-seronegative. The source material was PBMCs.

The CDR3: CASSQDNGNGELFF. The CDR3, as DNA: TGCGCCAGCAGCCAAGATAACGGGAACGGGGAGCTGTTTTTT. This chain joins TRBV4-3 and TRBJ2-2, with D maybe TRBD2 (5 bases). This CDR3 region has 14 residues. Germline V gives CDR1 LGHNA, CDR2 YSLEER. Trimming removed 0 bases at V and 7 bases at J, with 9 bases between.